The next 26 T cell receptor beta chains were all read from a single sample in a study of cytomegalovirus exposure and HLA in healthy donors. The PCR employed 60 Vbeta primers together with 13 Jbeta primers. Here immunoSEQ multiplex PCR was the method, and the copy in TCRdb shows in-frame clones only, minus some. The sample shows 81,000 or so clones, roughly 75% of them seen only once. The sequenced material came from PBMCs. The receptors shown here come from a man in his sixties in good health and CMV-seronegative.

V is TRBV27 and J is TRBJ2-7; 9 nucleotides match TRBD2. Germline V gene lookup returns CDR1 MNHEY and CDR2 SMNVEV (reference sequence). V lost 5 bases to trimming and J lost 6 bases; unmatched junction nucleotides: 14. The CDR3 is 16 amino acids. CDR3 sequence (DNA): TGTGCCAGCAGTCTGTCCCGGGGCGGGGGGGGCAGCGAGCAGTACTTC. It specifies CASSLSRGGGGSEQYF.

There are a few counts of this clone. V usage is TRBV7-9 and J usage is TRBJ1-4, with D perhaps matching TRBD1 (6 bases). The CDR3 spans 14 residues. The germline V and J ends were trimmed by 5 bases and 11 bases, with 18 bases remaining between them. Germline assignment: CDR1 SEHNR and CDR2 FQNEAQ (reference sequence). CDR3 sequence (DNA): TGTGCCAGCAGCCCGTTGTTATCAGGGGATAAACTGTTTTTT. Amino acids: CASSPLLSGDKLFF.

The V and J genes are TRBV19 and TRBJ1-1; 9 nucleotides line up with TRBD1. CDR3 length: 13 residues. The germline gives CDR1 LNHDA, CDR2 SQIVND (reference sequence). After removal of 6 bases from V and 4 bases from J, the junction contained 3 bases not matched to a gene. The CDR3 here is CASRTGGSTEAFF. For the CDR3, the DNA is TGTGCCAGTAGGACAGGGGGGAGCACTGAAGCTTTCTTT.

The genes are TRBV18 and TRBJ2-5; TRBD1 might be the D (5 bases). The J call is uncertain, as TRBJ2-7 better fits the DNA end. This CDR3 is 13 amino acids long. Germline V gene data show CDR1 as KGHSH and CDR2 as LQKENI. CDR3 in amino acids: CASSPGATYEQYF. CDR3 nucleotide sequence: TGTGCCAGCTCACCAGGGGCAACCTACGAGCAGTACTTC.

This chain joins TRBV15 and TRBJ1-2, with D tentatively TRBD1 (5 bases). V gave up 0 bases and J gave up 8 bases, with 7 bases separating them. The CDR3 has 12 amino acids. The germline gives CDR1 LNHNV, CDR2 YYDKDF (reference sequence). The CDR3 bases are TGTGCCACCAGCAGAGATCACAGGGGCTACACCTTC. It encodes CATSRDHRGYTF.

V and J are TRBV7-3 and TRBJ2-5; TRBD1 agrees at 9 bases. Gene TRBJ2-7 matches the end of the DNA better, so the J call may be wrong. This CDR3 region has 14 residues. Germline assignment: CDR1 SGHTA and CDR2 FQGTGA. Here the CDR3 reads CASYTGTGPYEQYF. The CDR3 DNA follows: TGTGCCAGCTACACCGGGACAGGGCCCTACGAGCAGTACTTC.

The J gene is TRBJ2-6, the V gene TRBV9; 9 nucleotides align to TRBD1. Germline V gene data show CDR1 as SGDLS and CDR2 as YYNGEE. The CDR3 has 18 residues. Trimming removed 4 bases from V and 2 bases from J; junction bases left unmatched: 10. The CDR3 loop reads CASSPRPGTGTGANVLTF. The CDR3 nucleotides read TGTGCCAGCAGCCCGCGTCCCGGGACAGGGACTGGGGCCAACGTCCTGACTTTC.

The chain has TRBV19 and TRBJ2-1; 12 nucleotides match TRBD2. This CDR3 is 16 amino acids long. CDR1 is LNHDA, CDR2 SQIVND, per germline (reference sequence). With 6 bases clipped from V and 0 bases from J, the junction kept 3 bases outside the gene matches. This CDR3 is CASRRTSGDSYNEQFF. Written as DNA, the CDR3 is TGTGCCAGTAGAAGGACTAGCGGGGACTCCTACAATGAGCAGTTCTTC.

This clone has just a few counts. The gene calls are TRBV30 and TRBJ2-7, with D possibly being TRBD1 (6 bases). There are 15 residues in the CDR3. V dropped 2 bases and J dropped 2 bases, with 16 bases sitting between them. Germline lookup yields CDR1 GTSNPN and CDR2 SVGIG (reference sequence). CDR3: CAWSSGTQIPYEQYF. CDR3 coding DNA: TGTGCCTGGAGTTCCGGGACACAAATACCCTACGAGCAGTACTTC. Based on the CDR3 plus reference TRBV30 and TRBJ2-7, the full variable domain is SQTIHQWPATLVQPVGSPLSLECTVEGTSNPNLYWYRQAAGRGLQLLFYSVGIGQISSEVPQNLSASRPQDRQFILSSKKLLLSDSGFYLCAWSSGTQIPYEQYFGPGTRLTVT.

The genes are TRBV19 and TRBJ1-5; 7 positions match TRBD1. CDR3 length equals 15 residues. Looked up from germline, CDR1 is LNHDA and CDR2 is SQIVND (reference sequence). V lost 5 bases, J lost 9 bases, and 13 bases stayed unmatched. The CDR3 here is CASSPRGDSGRPQHF. CDR3 nucleotide sequence: TGTGCCAGTAGTCCGAGAGGGGACAGCGGCCGGCCCCAGCATTTT.

The chain employs TRBV6-5 and TRBJ1-2, with D perhaps matching TRBD1 (5 bases). V lost 3 bases and J 5 bases, leaving 10 bases between the germline ends. This CDR3 spans 13 amino acids. From germline, CDR1 is MNHEY and CDR2 SVGAGI. This CDR3 is CASSYSGGYGYTF. The CDR3 nucleotides are TGTGCCAGCAGTTATTCCGGGGGATATGGCTACACCTTC.

This clone has more than one count but fewer than ten. This chain links TRBV2 with TRBJ1-6, with 8 bases aligning to TRBD1. With 7 bases clipped from V and 3 bases from J, the junction kept 5 bases outside the gene matches. Looked up from germline, CDR1 is SNHLY and CDR2 is FYNNEI. CDR3 size: 15 residues. The chain's CDR3 is CASTLGQGYNSPLHF. The CDR3 bases are TGTGCCAGCACCCTCGGACAGGGCTATAATTCACCCCTCCACTTT.

CDR3 coding DNA: TGTGCCAGCAAAGGACAGGCCTACACTCGGGACCGGCTTCAGTACTTC. This gives the protein CASKGQAYTRDRLQYF. This chain joins TRBV27 and TRBJ2-4, with 7 bases that match TRBD1. Germline V lookup: CDR1 MNHEY, CDR2 SMNVEV (reference sequence). After removal of 7 bases from V and 11 bases from J, the junction contained 20 bases not matched to a gene. This CDR3 has 16 residues.

This clone was recorded only once. The chain employs TRBV7-9 and TRBJ2-7; no definite D call. The CDR3 is 11 residues long. V lost 4 bases and J 5 bases, leaving 6 bases between the germline ends. From germline, CDR1 is SEHNR and CDR2 FQNEAQ (reference sequence). For the CDR3, the DNA is TGTGCCAGCAGCTCAGGTGACGAGCAGTACTTC. Protein product: CASSSGDEQYF.

The J gene is TRBJ1-2, the V gene TRBV5-1; 10 bases align to TRBD1. Germline V gives CDR1 SGHRS, CDR2 YFSETQ. The CDR3 spans 15 residues. V lost 4 bases and J lost 3; bases outside the gene matches: 6. CDR3 nucleotide sequence: TGCGCCAGCAGCCTCGGGACAGGGGTCGACTATGGCTACACCTTC. It yields the protein CASSLGTGVDYGYTF.

This clone was observed a handful of times. The chain has TRBV2 and TRBJ1-1, with 10 bases lining up with TRBD1. Trimming at V came to 4 bases and at J to 10 bases, leaving 9 bases not matched to a gene. The germline V gene encodes CDR1 SNHLY and CDR2 FYNNEI. The CDR3 runs to 14 residues. CDR3 DNA sequence: TGTGCCAGCAGTGTTCAGACAGGGGGCGGGTCAGCTTTCTTT. Its translation: CASSVQTGGGSAFF.

This chain links TRBV30 with TRBJ1-3; no clear D. Between the trimmed V and J ends, which lost 2 bases and 5 bases, there was a span of 16 bases. CDR1 and CDR2 (germline): GTSNPN, SVGIG (reference sequence). The CDR3 runs to 15 residues. The CDR3 sequence is CAWSPPGSPRNTIYF. Written as DNA, the CDR3 is TGTGCCTGGAGTCCGCCGGGATCGCCCCGAAACACCATATATTTT.

V gene TRBV19 combines with J gene TRBJ2-3; D might be TRBD2 (6 bases). The CDR3 is 14 amino acids. The germline CDR1 and CDR2 sequences are LNHDA and SQIVND (reference sequence). Trimming removed 5 bases at V and 0 bases at J, with 9 bases between. CDR3: CASSLGLSTDTQYF. CDR3 nucleotide sequence: TGTGCCAGTAGTTTGGGACTGAGCACAGATACGCAGTATTTT.

This clone has more than one count but fewer than ten. The chain employs TRBV15 and TRBJ2-7, with 10 bases lining up with TRBD2. V dropped 5 bases and J dropped 6; count of bases not matched to a gene: 10. The CDR3 totals 15 residues. The V gene's germline CDR1 is LNHNV and CDR2 YYDKDF (reference sequence). This chain's CDR3 is CATSAISGGATEQYF. The CDR3 DNA sequence: TGTGCCACCAGCGCAATAAGCGGGGGGGCCACCGAGCAGTACTTC.

This sequence joins TRBV7-9 and TRBJ2-5; 9 nucleotides align to TRBD2. This CDR3 has 18 amino acids. Germline V gives CDR1 SEHNR, CDR2 FQNEAQ (reference sequence). The ends lost 2 bases at V and 3 bases at J; junction bases unmatched: 13. The CDR3, as DNA: TGTGCCAGCAGCTTACCCAGCGGGGGGCCGGGGCATAAAGAGACCCAGTACTTC. It codes for CASSLPSGGPGHKETQYF.

The chain is built from TRBV6-1 and TRBJ1-1; no reliable D call. V shed 8 bases and J shed 5 bases, with 18 bases lying between them. CDR3 length: 14 amino acids. Germline assignment: CDR1 MNHNS and CDR2 SASEGT. CDR3 protein: CASHRFAEGTEAFF. The CDR3 region has the DNA TGTGCCAGCCACCGGTTCGCGGAAGGAACTGAAGCTTTCTTT.

This clone turned up a few times. This chain links TRBV6-5 with TRBJ1-1; TRBD1 matches 7 bases. V shed 6 bases, J shed 0 bases, and the junction held 7 bases outside the gene matches. The CDR3 is 15 residues long. The germline gives CDR1 MNHEY, CDR2 SVGAGI. CDR3 coding DNA: TGTGCCAGCAGCCCCCGGGACAGTATGAACACTGAAGCTTTCTTT. Amino acid sequence: CASSPRDSMNTEAFF.

The J gene is TRBJ2-5, the V gene TRBV7-2, with TRBD1 matching 7 bases. From germline, CDR1 is SGHTA and CDR2 FQGNSA. The ends lost 0 bases at V and 1 base at J; junction bases unmatched: 5. CDR3 length equals 16 residues. CDR3 nucleotides: TGTGCCAGCAGCTTAGCCCGGGACAGAATCCAAGAGACCCAGTACTTC. Its protein is CASSLARDRIQETQYF.

The chain has TRBV5-1 and TRBJ1-2; perhaps TRBD1 as D (5 bases). This CDR3 region has 14 residues. Trimming took 7 bases from V and 2 from J, leaving 15 bases between them. Germline V gene lookup returns CDR1 SGHRS and CDR2 YFSETQ. CDR3 in amino acids: CASGSGGGNYGYTF. For the CDR3, the DNA is TGCGCCAGCGGGTCCGGGGGGGGGAACTATGGCTACACCTTC.

Only a few counts were recorded for this clone. CDR3: CASRAGTNYGYTF. In DNA form, the CDR3 reads TGTGCCAGCAGGGCAGGTACTAACTATGGCTACACCTTC. The chain is built from TRBV28 and TRBJ1-2, with unresolved D. CDR1 is MDHEN, CDR2 SYDVKM, per germline. V lost 6 bases and J lost 0, with 8 bases in between. CDR3 length: 13 amino acids.

The rearrangement uses TRBV6-1 and TRBJ1-6; D is possibly TRBD1 (5 bases). CDR1 and CDR2 (germline): MNHNS, SASEGT. Trimming left V 5 bases short and J 5 bases short, with 10 bases between. The CDR3 length is 14 residues. CDR3 sequence: CASSTGPNNSPLHF. CDR3 nucleotide sequence: TGTGCCAGCAGTACAGGTCCCAATAATTCACCCCTCCACTTT.